These 26 T cell receptor beta chains came from one sample sequenced in a study of blood T cell repertoires in COVID-19. The table came from immunoSEQ multiplex PCR; TCRdb's copy has only in-frame clones and leaves some out. The sample yields 110,000 or so clones, 85% seen once. The sample comprised peripheral blood. The receptors come from a human donor in a cohort sampled during active COVID-19.

This clone was seen only once. This chain links TRBV5-6 with TRBJ1-1; 10 bases fit TRBD1. The V gene's germline CDR1 is SGHDT and CDR2 YYEEEE. CDR3 size: 15 residues. The V and J ends lost 0 bases and 1 base, in that order; junction bases with no gene match: 0. Written as DNA, the CDR3 is TGTGCCAGCAGCTTGGGGGACAGGGGGAACACTGAAGCTTTCTTT. It is translated as CASSLGDRGNTEAFF.

The chain links TRBV7-9 to TRBJ2-1, with 8 bases that match TRBD2. The CDR3 totals 18 residues. V lost 0 bases and J lost 0; bases outside the gene matches: 7. Germline loops: CDR1 SEHNR, CDR2 FQNEAQ (reference sequence). The CDR3 region is CASSLAVTGGRSYNEQFF. In nucleotides, the CDR3 is TGTGCCAGCAGCTTAGCGGTAACGGGGGGGCGCTCCTACAATGAGCAGTTCTTC.

The rearrangement uses TRBV7-2 and TRBJ2-5; 16 positions agree with TRBD2. The CDR3 loop spans 17 amino acids. Germline V CDR1 and CDR2: SGHTA, FQGNSA. With V trimmed by 4 bases and J by 6 bases, 8 bases remained unmatched. DNA for the CDR3: TGTGCCAGCAGCTCGCCGGGACTAGCGGGGGGGCCACAGACCCAGTACTTC. This encodes CASSSPGLAGGPQTQYF.

The chain couples TRBV7-3 to TRBJ2-3; D is possibly TRBD2 (5 bases). Trimming took off 1 base at V and 4 bases at J, with 9 bases between the two ends. Germline V CDR1 and CDR2: SGHTA, FQGTGA. The CDR3 has 14 amino acids. This chain's CDR3 is CASSLSGSPDTQYF. CDR3 bases: TGTGCCAGCAGCTTAAGCGGGTCGCCAGATACGCAGTATTTT.

The V gene is TRBV5-1, the J gene TRBJ2-2; possibly TRBD1 for D (6 bases). Trimming cost V 2 bases and J 2 bases, with 10 bases left between them. The CDR3 totals 15 residues. Per germline, CDR1 SGHRS and CDR2 YFSETQ. The CDR3 sequence: CASSFAGVNTGELFF. The CDR3 bases are TGCGCCAGCAGCTTTGCAGGGGTAAACACCGGGGAGCTGTTTTTT.

This clone was seen only a few times. CDR3: CASSSKLSSYNEQFF. The CDR3 DNA is TGTGCCAGCAGCTCGAAATTGAGCTCCTACAATGAGCAGTTCTTC. V and J are TRBV11-2 and TRBJ2-1; D is unresolved. Per the germline V gene, CDR1 is SGHAT and CDR2 is FQNNGV. Trimming removed 4 bases from V and 0 bases from J, with 10 bases in between. This CDR3 has 15 residues.

In this sample, this clone turned up once. The V call is TRBV6-5, the J call TRBJ1-5; 8 nucleotides line up with TRBD1. This CDR3 comprises 14 residues. Germline assignment: CDR1 MNHEY and CDR2 SVGAGI. V was clipped by 6 bases and J by 7 bases; unmatched bases: 8. CDR3 loop: CASRRDRKSQPQHF. The CDR3 DNA sequence: TGTGCCAGCAGGCGGGACAGGAAGTCCCAGCCCCAGCATTTT.

The J gene is TRBJ1-1, the V gene TRBV3-1 (or the pseudogene TRBV3-2); D unclear. V lost 1 base and J 10 bases, leaving 16 bases between the germline ends. The CDR3 totals 14 residues. Germline V gives CDR1 LGHDT, CDR2 YNNKEL (reference sequence). CDR3 sequence reads: CASSQVATFLGAFF. The CDR3 DNA reads TGTGCCAGCAGCCAAGTAGCCACTTTTTTGGGAGCTTTCTTT.

This clone was counted a single time. The chain links TRBV7-2 to TRBJ1-5, with 7 bases matching TRBD1. CDR3 length: 15 residues. Germline V CDR1 and CDR2: SGHTA, FQGNSA. V was clipped by 1 base and J by 4 bases; unmatched bases: 4. In nucleotides, the CDR3 is TGTGCCAGCAGCTTAGGGGGGACAGCAAATCAGCCCCAGCATTTT. This sequence encodes CASSLGGTANQPQHF.

A few counts support this clone. This chain joins TRBV6-5 and TRBJ2-1; the D is unclear. Trimming removed 4 bases from V and 8 bases from J, with 15 bases in between. CDR3 length: 14 amino acids. Germline V lookup: CDR1 MNHEY, CDR2 SVGAGI. This chain's CDR3 is CASSSNSDTDEQFF. CDR3 in DNA: TGTGCCAGCAGTTCCAATAGTGATACAGATGAGCAGTTCTTC.

The chain carries TRBV27 and TRBJ2-5, with D tentatively TRBD2 (5 bases). Per the germline V gene, CDR1 is MNHEY and CDR2 is SMNVEV (reference sequence). CDR3 length: 13 amino acids. Deletions cut 3 bases from V and 3 bases from J, with 8 bases between. The CDR3 protein is CASSFGLKETQYF. The CDR3, as DNA: TGTGCCAGCAGTTTCGGACTCAAAGAGACCCAGTACTTC.

This rearrangement joins TRBV10-3 to TRBJ2-1; 9 positions agree with TRBD2. The germline V gene has CDR1 ENHRY and CDR2 SYGVKD. J gave up 3 bases and V 3 bases, and 3 bases lay outside the gene matches. The CDR3 has 15 residues. For the CDR3, the DNA is TGTGCCATCAGTGAAGTAGCGGGGGACTACAATGAGCAGTTCTTC. This translates into CAISEVAGDYNEQFF.

The chain is built from TRBV6-5 and TRBJ2-7; 10 nucleotides line up with TRBD2. This CDR3 contains 15 residues. CDR1 and CDR2 (germline): MNHEY, SVGAGI. The V and J ends lost 5 bases and 4 bases, in that order; junction bases with no gene match: 8. In DNA, the CDR3 is TGTGCCAGCAGTCCTACAGCGGGGGGGTTTTACGAGCAGTACTTC. Residues: CASSPTAGGFYEQYF.

V and J are TRBV6-5 and TRBJ1-1, with D uncertain. V shed 4 bases and J shed 4 bases, with 13 bases lying between them. The CDR3 has 14 residues. Germline V lookup: CDR1 MNHEY, CDR2 SVGAGI. CDR3 amino acids: CASSSLVRATEAFF. The CDR3 coding sequence is TGTGCCAGCAGTTCCCTCGTGAGGGCCACTGAAGCTTTCTTT.

This clone was seen a handful of times. The chain employs TRBV5-4 and TRBJ2-3, with D perhaps TRBD2 (6 bases). Germline assignment: CDR1 SGHNT and CDR2 YYREEE (reference sequence). The CDR3 loop spans 16 amino acids. Trimming removed 5 bases from V and 2 bases from J, with 18 bases in between. The CDR3 sequence: CASSSRRRGPTDTQYF. CDR3 DNA sequence: TGTGCCAGCAGTAGCCGTAGGCGGGGTCCCACAGATACGCAGTATTTT.

This sequence joins TRBV6-2 or TRBV6-3 and TRBJ2-1; 10 nucleotides match TRBD2. The CDR3 runs 15 residues. Per germline, CDR1 MNHEY and CDR2 SVGEGT. Trimming removed 2 bases from V and 7 bases from J; junction bases left unmatched: 5. As DNA, the CDR3 is TGTGCCAGCAGTTACCAGCGGGGGGGCGTAAATGAGCAGTTCTTC. It is translated as CASSYQRGGVNEQFF.

This chain joins TRBV11-2 and TRBJ1-1; a weak D match, TRBD1 (5 bases). CDR1 and CDR2 from the germline V gene are SGHAT and FQNNGV. The ends were cut back, 5 bases at V and 10 bases at J, with 14 bases in the middle. CDR3 length: 12 amino acids. CDR3 DNA: TGTGCCAGCAGCGGGGCAGGGTGGGGAGCTTTCTTT. Protein product: CASSGAGWGAFF.

This sequence joins TRBV6-2 or TRBV6-3 and TRBJ1-4; D is uncertain. V lost 2 bases to trimming and J lost 10 bases, with 11 bases between them. This CDR3 has 13 residues. CDR1 is MNHEY, CDR2 SVGEGT, per germline. The CDR3 is CASSYVAVGKLFF. The CDR3 nucleotides read TGTGCCAGCAGTTACGTGGCCGTTGGAAAACTGTTTTTT.

The rearrangement links TRBV11-2 to TRBJ2-2, with 14 bases identical to TRBD2. The CDR3 consists of 19 residues. Germline values: CDR1 SGHAT, CDR2 FQNNGV. J lost 3 bases, V lost 4 bases, and 10 bases had no gene match. CDR3 sequence (DNA): TGTGCCAGCAGCTATGGAGGAGGACTAGCGGGGGGCTACACCGGGGAGCTGTTTTTT. It yields the protein CASSYGGGLAGGYTGELFF.

This chain connects TRBV7-9 to TRBJ2-1; 9 nucleotides agree with TRBD1. CDR1 and CDR2 from the germline V gene are SEHNR and FQNEAQ (reference sequence). The CDR3 sequence is 16 residues long. J gave up 6 bases and V 5 bases, and 11 bases lay outside the gene matches. The CDR3: CASSNNRGRGGNEQFF. The CDR3 region has the DNA TGTGCCAGCAGCAATAACAGGGGGCGCGGAGGCAATGAGCAGTTCTTC.

Here the CDR3 reads CASSSQGNWGWDEQFF. The DNA for the CDR3 is TGCGCCAGCAGCTCGCAGGGTAATTGGGGCTGGGATGAGCAGTTCTTC. The V call is TRBV5-1, the J call TRBJ2-1; a weak D match, TRBD1 (5 bases). This CDR3 is 16 amino acids long. Germline values: CDR1 SGHRS, CDR2 YFSETQ. Trimming shortened V by 3 bases and J by 8 bases, and 21 bases separated the two germline ends.

The rearrangement uses TRBV9 and TRBJ1-1; maybe TRBD1 (5 bases). The CDR3 is made up of 16 amino acids. CDR1 is SGDLS, CDR2 YYNGEE, per germline. The ends were cut back, 5 bases at V and 0 bases at J, with 17 bases in the middle. CDR3: CASRKGTPGMNTEAFF. The CDR3 nucleotides read TGTGCCAGCAGAAAGGGGACTCCCGGAATGAACACTGAAGCTTTCTTT.

This rearrangement joins TRBV5-1 to TRBJ2-3, with TRBD2 identical over 7 bases. The CDR3 is 16 residues long. Germline V gene sequence: CDR1 SGHRS, CDR2 YFSETQ. Trimming removed 0 bases from V and 0 bases from J; junction bases left unmatched: 4. CDR3 DNA sequence: TGCGCCAGCAGCTTGGTCCTCGGGGGGAGCACAGATACGCAGTATTTT. It specifies CASSLVLGGSTDTQYF.

A word on this clone: The sample holds other DNA sequences that translate to the same CDR3. The gene calls are TRBV5-1 and TRBJ2-1; 7 nucleotides line up with TRBD1. V lost 0 bases and J lost 2; bases outside the gene matches: 2. The V gene's germline CDR1 is SGHRS and CDR2 YFSETQ. The CDR3 extends over 15 amino acids. This CDR3 reads CASSLEGAAYNEQFF. In DNA, the CDR3 is TGCGCCAGCAGCTTGGAGGGGGCCGCCTACAATGAGCAGTTCTTC.

The gene calls are TRBV28 and TRBJ2-3, with a possible D match to TRBD1 (6 bases). The V end lost 2 bases, the J end lost 8 bases, and 17 bases lay between the germline ends. CDR3 length: 15 amino acids. Germline CDR1 and CDR2: MDHEN and SYDVKM. CDR3 protein: CASSLEPGARGTQYF. For the CDR3, the DNA is TGTGCCAGCAGTTTAGAACCCGGGGCCAGGGGTACGCAGTATTTT.

V and J are TRBV9 and TRBJ1-4, with D possibly being TRBD1 (5 bases). CDR3 size: 14 residues. Looked up from germline, CDR1 is SGDLS and CDR2 is YYNGEE. Deletions cut 2 bases from V and 8 bases from J, with 13 bases between. This CDR3 is CASSVRREDEKLFF. The CDR3 coding sequence is TGTGCCAGCAGCGTCCGCAGGGAGGACGAAAAACTGTTTTTT.